This T cell receptor (beta chain) was retrieved from a study of control samples from healthy donors and cancer patients (dated by TCRdb to 2020 to 2022). The method behind the library was the immunoSEQ multiplex PCR assay. The clones in this table, taken by TCRdb from immuneACCESS, are in-frame only. Not every clone is retained; where verified, under half of the shortfall comes from an unresolved V gene, and the cause of the rest is unknown. Counted in this sample were 15,000 to 17,000 clones; 87% of them appeared once. The ten biggest clones cover roughly 12% of the sample. This clone showed up just once. Its antigen remains unidentified. Per-base qualities were not stored, and no clone one base away is much larger. The CDR3 runs 13 residues from the cysteine to the phenylalanine. CDR3 DNA is the only sequence kept; it has 39 bases, read in frame from the first base. V drops 11 bases and J drops 4 bases, leaving 17 bases in between. The germline V gene encodes CDR1 LNHDA and CDR2 SQIVND (reference sequence).

The sequence came from a woman in her 70s with colorectal cancer. The sequencing sample was made of PBMCs. Recombination connected TRBV19 to TRBJ1-2; the D segment could be TRBD1, given 6 matching bases. The DNA sequence is TGTGCCGCAGAACAGGGAGTGGGCTATGGCTACACCTTC. Translated, it gives CAAEQGVGYGYTF.